The next 25 T cell receptor beta chains were all read from a single sample in a study of early T cells in non-severe SARS-CoV-2 infection (dated by TCRdb to about 2021). The protocol used for the library was 5' RACE. Sequencing was performed on a NextSeq 500. TCRdb trimmed the raw reads at Q25, called clones with MiXCR and kept productive beta chains. Merged by CDR3 protein, the rows form single entries marked with the most common genes and DNA. The sample profile shows 30,000 to 45,000 distinct CDR3 sequences; around 5% of them were found once. The ten largest clones take up 25% to 30% of the sample. Material for sequencing was whole blood. The source is an adult who was a healthcare worker with PCR-confirmed SARS-CoV-2 infection or an uninfected control (not recorded which).

This clonotype has at least ten counts. This chain uses TRBV24-1 with TRBJ2-1; 7 nucleotides agree with TRBD1. With 6 bases clipped from V and 0 bases from J, the junction kept 7 bases outside the gene matches. This CDR3 is 16 amino acids long. Germline V gene sequence: CDR1 KGHDR, CDR2 SFDVKD. CDR3 loop: CATSSRTGSSYNEQFF. The CDR3 coding sequence is TGTGCCACCAGTTCCAGGACAGGTAGCTCCTACAATGAGCAGTTCTTC.

This clonotype was observed at least ten times. V gene TRBV20-1 combines with J gene TRBJ2-7; possibly TRBD1 for D (6 bases). The CDR3 covers 10 residues. Deletions cut 6 bases from V and 7 bases from J, with 10 bases between. Germline CDR1 and CDR2: DFQATT and SNEGSKA (reference sequence). The CDR3 here is CSAVRGEQYF. The CDR3 nucleotides are TGCAGTGCCGTAAGGGGGGAGCAGTACTTC.

This clonotype was counted ten times or more. The chain employs TRBV10-2 and TRBJ1-6; a weak D match, TRBD1 (5 bases). Deletions cut 5 bases from V and 4 bases from J, with 9 bases between. Germline-derived CDR1 and CDR2 are WSHSY and SAAADI. This CDR3 has 14 residues. The CDR3 DNA sequence: TGCGCCAGCAGTCCGGGGCCTTATAATTCACCCCTCCACTTT. This sequence encodes CASSPGPYNSPLHF.

This clonotype showed up just a few times. V usage is TRBV7-8 and J usage is TRBJ1-4; D unresolved. In germline, CDR1 is SGHVS, CDR2 FQNEAQ. The CDR3 totals 13 residues. With 0 bases removed from V and 11 bases from J, the gap between germline ends came to 10 bases. In DNA form, the CDR3 reads TGTGCCAGCAGCTTAGCGCATGGCGAGAAACTGTTTTTT. It is translated as CASSLAHGEKLFF.

The table lists this clonotype with many counts. The chain employs TRBV9 and TRBJ1-1, with 8 bases that match TRBD1. This CDR3 contains 16 residues. Germline CDR1 reads SGDLS; CDR2 reads YYNGEE. V lost 2 bases and J lost 5; bases outside the gene matches: 11. In nucleotides, the CDR3 is TGTGCCAGCAGCGTCGGCAGGGGGCGAAGAGGAACTGAAGCTTTCTTT. Amino acid sequence: CASSVGRGRRGTEAFF.

This clonotype rates as medium-sized. This sequence joins TRBV29-1 and TRBJ2-2; D call uncertain. V was clipped by 2 bases and J by 8 bases, with 12 bases between them. CDR1 SQVTM and CDR2 ANQGSEA come from the germline V gene. The CDR3 covers 13 residues. The CDR3 loop is CSVEPQPGGELFF. CDR3 in DNA: TGCAGCGTTGAACCCCAGCCCGGAGGGGAGCTGTTTTTT.

In its sample, this clonotype was seen a few times. The chain links TRBV28 to TRBJ2-4, with TRBD1 matching over 9 bases. This CDR3 is 15 amino acids long. The germline V gene has CDR1 MDHEN and CDR2 SYDVKM. Losses at the gene ends were 3 bases for V and 9 bases for J; bases not matched to a gene: 9. CDR3 in DNA: TGTGCCAGCAGTTTCGGACAGGGGATTTATAGCATTCAGTACTTC. Protein sequence: CASSFGQGIYSIQYF. The variable domain in full, completed from reference TRBV28 and TRBJ2-4, reads DVKVTQSSRYLVKRTGEKVFLECVQDMDHENMFWYRQDPGLGLRLIYFSYDVKMKEKGDIPEGYSVSREKKERFSLILESASTNQTSMYLCASSFGQGIYSIQYFGAGTRLSVL.

This clonotype was counted many times. The chain combines TRBV19 with TRBJ2-1, with 9 bases fitting TRBD2. J was trimmed by 1 base and V by 3 bases; bases with no gene match: 7. The germline gives CDR1 LNHDA, CDR2 SQIVND (reference sequence). The CDR3 has 17 amino acids. The CDR3 region is CASSMGSGGPSYNEQFF. The CDR3 region has the DNA TGTGCCAGTAGTATGGGGAGCGGGGGGCCTTCCTACAATGAGCAGTTCTTC. The variable domain in full, with the rest retrieved from reference TRBV19 and TRBJ2-1, is DGGITQSPKYLFRKEGQNVTLSCEQNLNHDAMYWYRQDPGQGLRLIYYSQIVNDFQKGDIAEGYSVSREKKESFPLTVTSAQKNPTAFYLCASSMGSGGPSYNEQFFGPGTRLTVL.

This clonotype was counted between two and nine times. This chain links TRBV19 with TRBJ1-2; D is ambiguous. CDR1 LNHDA and CDR2 SQIVND come from the germline V gene (reference sequence). The CDR3 is 12 amino acids. V shed 5 bases and J shed 0 bases, with 4 bases lying between them. The CDR3 loop reads CASSGPNYGYTF. CDR3 DNA: TGTGCCAGTAGTGGTCCTAACTATGGCTACACCTTC. The full variable domain, in which reference TRBV19 and TRBJ1-2 provide the parts outside the CDR3, is DGGITQSPKYLFRKEGQNVTLSCEQNLNHDAMYWYRQDPGQGLRLIYYSQIVNDFQKGDIAEGYSVSREKKESFPLTVTSAQKNPTAFYLCASSGPNYGYTFGSGTRLTVV.

This clonotype was seen only a few times. The chain uses TRBV30 and TRBJ1-4; 11 positions match TRBD1. The germline gives CDR1 GTSNPN, CDR2 SVGIG (reference sequence). After removal of 2 bases from V and 4 bases from J, the junction contained 6 bases not matched to a gene. The CDR3 covers 16 residues. The CDR3 coding sequence is TGTGCCTGGAGTTCCGGACAGGGGGCTTTTAATGAAAAACTGTTTTTT. Protein sequence: CAWSSGQGAFNEKLFF.

This clonotype was seen ten or more times. This chain links TRBV7-2 with TRBJ2-4; no definite D call. The germline V and J ends were trimmed by 1 base and 7 bases, with 5 bases remaining between them. The CDR3 runs to 12 residues. CDR1 is SGHTA, CDR2 FQGNSA, per germline. This chain's CDR3 is CASSLEGNIQYF. The CDR3 nucleotides read TGTGCCAGCAGCTTAGAGGGTAACATTCAGTACTTC.

In this sample, this clonotype turned up many times. The V gene is TRBV7-6, the J gene TRBJ2-7; either TRBD1 or TRBD2 may fit D (5 bases each). This CDR3 spans 19 amino acids. V shed 1 base and J shed 3 bases, with 25 bases lying between them. From germline, CDR1 is SGHVS and CDR2 FNYEAQ. CDR3 in DNA: TGTGCCAGCAGCTTAGGGGGGATCGGGTCCCGGTGGTCAATCTACGAGCAGTACTTC. Protein sequence: CASSLGGIGSRWSIYEQYF.

This clonotype was recorded at least ten times. The chain uses TRBV12-3 or TRBV12-4 and TRBJ1-1; D is undetermined. The ends were cut back, 4 bases at V and 1 base at J, with 7 bases in the middle. This CDR3 has 13 residues. CDR3 sequence reads: CASSYLANTEAFF. The CDR3 DNA reads TGTGCCAGCAGTTACCTTGCGAACACTGAAGCTTTCTTT.

In its sample, this clonotype was seen a few times. This chain links TRBV28 with TRBJ1-2; D unclear. The V gene lost 5 bases and the J gene lost 0 bases, with 16 bases spanning the gap. Germline CDR1 is MDHEN and CDR2 is SYDVKM. CDR3 length: 16 amino acids. The CDR3 sequence is CASSLISLPTNYGYTF. For the CDR3, the DNA is TGTGCCAGCAGTCTTATTTCCCTTCCAACTAACTATGGCTACACCTTC.

At least ten counts were recorded for this clonotype. The chain links TRBV28 to TRBJ2-5; 14 bases are a match to TRBD2. This CDR3 contains 19 residues. Losses at the gene ends were 4 bases for V and 1 base for J; bases not matched to a gene: 11. The germline V gene encodes CDR1 MDHEN and CDR2 SYDVKM. CDR3 DNA sequence: TGTGCCAGCAGTTCCGGGACTAGCGGGAGCGTAGAGCCCCAAGAGACCCAGTACTTC. Residues: CASSSGTSGSVEPQETQYF.

This clonotype was observed many times. The chain employs TRBV12-3 or TRBV12-4 and TRBJ2-1; 14 bases match TRBD2. The CDR3 has 17 amino acids. J gave up 7 bases and V 5 bases, and 10 bases lay outside the gene matches. The DNA for the CDR3 is TGTGCCAGCAGTCACTACCGACTAGCGGGGGGGAGGAATGAGCAGTTCTTC. This translates into CASSHYRLAGGRNEQFF.

This clonotype was counted many times. This chain uses TRBV20-1 with TRBJ1-4; D possibly corresponds to TRBD1 (6 bases). CDR1 and CDR2 from the germline V gene are DFQATT and SNEGSKA (reference sequence). The CDR3 has 12 residues. The V end was cut by 4 bases, the J end by 8 bases, with 11 bases between. The CDR3 here is CSAMQGQEKLFF. CDR3 bases: TGCAGTGCTATGCAGGGGCAGGAAAAACTGTTTTTT.

The sample holds many counts of this clonotype. The V gene is TRBV28, the J gene TRBJ2-5; possibly TRBD2 for D (5 bases). Germline V gene lookup returns CDR1 MDHEN and CDR2 SYDVKM. The CDR3 contains 11 residues. Trimming removed 6 bases from V and 8 bases from J, with 10 bases in between. DNA of the CDR3: TGTGCCAGCAGGGCCAGCGGTACCCAGTACTTC. It yields the protein CASRASGTQYF.

The chain joins TRBV20-1 to TRBJ2-1, with D perhaps matching TRBD2 (5 bases). V gave up 3 bases and J gave up 7 bases, with 16 bases separating them. The CDR3 totals 14 residues. Per germline, CDR1 DFQATT and CDR2 SNEGSKA (reference sequence). This chain's CDR3 is CSASEGGLGNEQFF. The CDR3 coding sequence is TGCAGTGCTAGTGAGGGCGGTCTAGGTAATGAGCAGTTCTTC.

This clonotype was observed a few times. The chain combines TRBV6-6 with TRBJ2-1; unclear D gene. The germline CDR1 and CDR2 sequences are MNHNY and SVGAGI (reference sequence). The V gene lost 5 bases and the J gene lost 0 bases, with 20 bases spanning the gap. The CDR3 loop spans 18 amino acids. As DNA, the CDR3 is TGTGCCAGCAGTCACCCGGGCCGCGCCTATATCTCCTACAATGAGCAGTTCTTC. Encoded protein: CASSHPGRAYISYNEQFF.

This clonotype turned up a few times. The chain joins TRBV12-3 or TRBV12-4 to TRBJ2-6; D unresolved. Trimming pared 5 bases from V and 0 bases from J, leaving 5 bases between. The CDR3 consists of 14 residues. CDR3 nucleotide sequence: TGTGCCAGCAGTCCTCGCTCTGGGGCCAACGTCCTGACTTTC. Translated: CASSPRSGANVLTF.

This clonotype has a handful of counts. The chain links TRBV27 to TRBJ1-2, with D unresolved. Trimming took off 5 bases at V and 6 bases at J, with 16 bases between the two ends. Germline CDR1 is MNHEY and CDR2 is SMNVEV (reference sequence). The CDR3 runs to 14 residues. In nucleotides, the CDR3 is TGTGCCAGCAGTCTCCTTGGGCCTGGTAATGGCTACACCTTC. This translates into CASSLLGPGNGYTF.

This clonotype has at least ten counts. This chain links TRBV5-1 with TRBJ2-5; 8 bases align to TRBD1. V lost 4 bases and J lost 4; bases outside the gene matches: 9. Germline CDR1 reads SGHRS; CDR2 reads YFSETQ. The CDR3 spans 15 residues. CDR3 nucleotides: TGCGCCAGCAGCGTGACAGGGGAGGCGAGAGAGACCCAGTACTTC. Translation gives CASSVTGEARETQYF.

The rearrangement uses TRBV11-1 and TRBJ1-1; D call uncertain. Germline-derived CDR1 and CDR2 are SGHAT and FQDESV (reference sequence). There are 13 residues in the CDR3. The V end was cut by 1 base, the J end by 3 bases, with 6 bases between. CDR3 nucleotides: TGTGCCAGCAGCTTAGTAGGGTACACTGAAGCTTTCTTT. Translated, it gives CASSLVGYTEAFF.

This clonotype was seen many times. The J gene is TRBJ2-3, the V gene TRBV30; 7 bases match TRBD2. CDR3 size: 18 residues. Trimming took 2 bases from V and 5 from J; bases not matched to a gene: 19. Germline V gene lookup returns CDR1 GTSNPN and CDR2 SVGIG (reference sequence). In DNA form, the CDR3 reads TGTGCCTGGAGTACCCCGGGTAGTGGGAGGGGTCTTGGAGATACGCAGTATTTT. This encodes CAWSTPGSGRGLGDTQYF.